The TCR beta chain described here comes from a study of identical twins. Overall study results and limits: Less excess twin sharing appeared in beta out-of-frame sequences.

TCRdb passed the 5' RACE reads through MiXCR, listing each CDR3 protein once. Of roughly 1.6 million distinct CDR3 sequences listed, roughly a third were seen once; the top ten hold around 0.25%. On this clonotype itself: What it binds is unknown.

Trimming took 6 bases from V and 2 from J; bases not matched to a gene: 8. This CDR3 spans 15 amino acids. CDR1 is DFQATT and CDR2 is SNEGSKA in the germline V gene (reference sequence). V is TRBV20-1 and J is TRBJ2-3; 10 nucleotides line up with TRBD2. The sequence was collected from a newborn girl in good health. The sequenced sample consisted of cord blood. CDR3 DNA: TGCAGTGCGGAACCGAGCGGGAGGGCCACAGATACGCAGTATTTT. The encoded protein is CSAEPSGRATDTQYF.